Below, one TCR beta chain is given with its context. Its antigen is unknown. This specimen belongs to a study of CXCR3-negative and CXCR3-positive naive CD8 T cells. Findings and caveats of the study: Similarly elevated diversity marked both naive subsets, with memory CD8+ cells showing far lower diversity. CXCR3-positive naive cells carried more hydrophobic TRB CDR3s than CXCR3-negative ones.

TRB cDNA libraries were made by UMI-labeled 5' RACE. TCRdb reprocessed the 5' RACE reads, with one entry per CDR3 protein and no DNA. The specimen's table records about 6,800 distinct CDR3 sequences. Germline CDR1 is SGHRS and CDR2 is YFSETQ. CDR3 size: 14 residues. The chain couples TRBV5-1 to TRBJ2-5. This receptor was obtained from a human donor in good health. Some clones in this sample may be carry-over from other donors' samples. The sample consisted of naive CXCR3+ CD8+ T cells from blood. Subset indicated: CD45RO-CCR7+CD27+CD95- naive CD8+ T cells expressing CXCR3 (TNR3+). CDR3 sequence reads: CASSFLLGQETQYF. Looking up the rest from reference TRBV5-1 and TRBJ2-5 gives the full variable domain: KAGVTQTPRYLIKTRGQQVTLSCSPISGHRSVSWYQQTPGQGLQFLFEYFSETQRNKGNFPGRFSGRQFSNSRSEMNVSTLELGDSALYLCASSFLLGQETQYFGPGTRLLVL.